This T cell receptor (beta chain) is from a study of cytomegalovirus exposure and HLA in healthy donors. Study-wide context: Previous work identified roughly 110 million unique TCR beta sequences from about 179 million T cells.

Looked up from germline, CDR1 is MNHEY and CDR2 is SMNVEV (reference sequence). The CDR3 is 14 amino acids. V lost 0 bases, J lost 4 bases, and 2 bases stayed unmatched. Unrecorded immune exposures were likely, despite nominal health at sampling. Regarding this clone: Its antigen is still unknown.

The PCR ran on 60 Vbeta and 13 Jbeta primers. Clones were sequenced by immunoSEQ multiplex PCR, and TCRdb holds only the in-frame ones, with some missing. The sample has 130,000 or so clones; roughly four fifths are singletons. Findings and caveats of the study: Generally TCR sequences proved uncommon, though certain public TCRs appeared in numerous donors. A later examination showed that TCR association rates differed by HLA locus, with DRB1 most and HLA-C fewest.

Sequenced: PBMCs. The chain couples TRBV27 to TRBJ1-1, with 7 bases lining up with TRBD1. The sequence derives from a man between 18 and 29 years old in good health and CMV-seropositive. The CDR3 region has the DNA TGTGCCAGCAGTTTATCGGGGACAGTCACTGAAGCTTTCTTT. This sequence encodes CASSLSGTVTEAFF.